The source of this T cell receptor (beta chain) is a study of beta chain features in type 1 diabetes. On the study more broadly: The examined sorted cells totaled fewer than 110,000,000 across samples. Study-wide points: PCR might preferentially amplify shorter templates, equally in patients and controls. Reduced insertions and increased deletions marked VDJ junctions in type 1 diabetes patients. Within each of all four CD4+ subsets, Type 1 diabetes patients had TCRB CDR3s that were moderately but significantly shorter.

This CDR3 region has 17 residues. Trimming took off 3 bases at V and 0 bases at J, with 16 bases between the two ends. Germline V gene sequence: CDR1 MDHEN, CDR2 SYDVKM. Sequenced material consisted of expressed TCRB transcripts (all of the isolated RNA was reverse transcribed). Only in-frame clones appear in the TCRdb table, and some are missing; sequencing was by immunoSEQ multiplex PCR. The table includes 400,000 to 550,000 clones, roughly 10% detected once. About this clone: The target antigen is unknown.

The clonotype originates from a young woman in good health. The chain links TRBV28 to TRBJ2-3; TRBD1 or TRBD2 may be the D gene (5 bases each). The sample consisted of naive CD4+ T cells from blood. The CDR3 nucleotides read TGTGCCAGCAGTTTCACGGCTCGACGGGGCAGCACAGATACGCAGTATTTT. This sequence encodes CASSFTARRGSTDTQYF.